The TCR beta chain described here comes from a study of blood T cell repertoires in COVID-19. Background on the study: The origin of the acute and convalescent COVID-19 samples was the United States, Italy and Spain. The analysed material was cDNA or gDNA that came from T cells, B-cell-depleted T cells, or PBMCs.

The V gene lost 0 bases and the J gene lost 5 bases, with 13 bases spanning the gap. Germline V gene data show CDR1 as LGHNA and CDR2 as YSLEER. The CDR3 length is 16 residues. Enrollment of patients from Seattle took place during active infection, with longitudinal follow-up. Authors' methods: Nucleated cell number was recorded as an estimate derived from reference gene primer amplification. Assay: immunoSEQ multiplex PCR; the TCRdb copy retains only in-frame clones and omits some. The V and J calls and clone size come from that table; D and trimming were worked out from the DNA. There are hundreds of thousands of clones in the sample; 85% to 90% occur only once, and approximately 10% lies in the top ten. The count of this clone is one.

V and J are TRBV4-3 and TRBJ2-2; TRBD2 might be the D (6 bases). Sequences were obtained from peripheral blood. The TCR was taken from a woman aged 30 to 39 with COVID-19, enrolled during active disease. CDR3 amino acids: CASSQDLGGWTGELFF. CDR3 DNA: TGCGCCAGCAGCCAAGATCTCGGGGGATGGACCGGGGAGCTGTTTTTT.